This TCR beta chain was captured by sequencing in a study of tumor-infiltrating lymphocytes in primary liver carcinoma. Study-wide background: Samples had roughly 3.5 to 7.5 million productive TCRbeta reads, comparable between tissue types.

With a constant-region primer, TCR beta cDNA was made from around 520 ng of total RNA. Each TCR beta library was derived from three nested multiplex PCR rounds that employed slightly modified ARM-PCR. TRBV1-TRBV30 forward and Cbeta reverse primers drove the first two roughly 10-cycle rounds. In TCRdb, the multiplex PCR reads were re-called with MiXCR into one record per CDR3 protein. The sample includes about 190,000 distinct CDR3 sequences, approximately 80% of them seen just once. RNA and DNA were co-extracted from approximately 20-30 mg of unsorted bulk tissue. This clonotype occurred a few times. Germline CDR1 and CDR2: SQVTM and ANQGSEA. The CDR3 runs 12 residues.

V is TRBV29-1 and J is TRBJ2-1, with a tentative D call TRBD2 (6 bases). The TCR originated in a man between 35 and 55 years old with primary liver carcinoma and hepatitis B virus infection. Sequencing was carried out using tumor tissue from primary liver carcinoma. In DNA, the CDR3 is TGCAGTGGACTACAGGATTTCGATGAGCAGTTCTTC. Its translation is CSGLQDFDEQFF.